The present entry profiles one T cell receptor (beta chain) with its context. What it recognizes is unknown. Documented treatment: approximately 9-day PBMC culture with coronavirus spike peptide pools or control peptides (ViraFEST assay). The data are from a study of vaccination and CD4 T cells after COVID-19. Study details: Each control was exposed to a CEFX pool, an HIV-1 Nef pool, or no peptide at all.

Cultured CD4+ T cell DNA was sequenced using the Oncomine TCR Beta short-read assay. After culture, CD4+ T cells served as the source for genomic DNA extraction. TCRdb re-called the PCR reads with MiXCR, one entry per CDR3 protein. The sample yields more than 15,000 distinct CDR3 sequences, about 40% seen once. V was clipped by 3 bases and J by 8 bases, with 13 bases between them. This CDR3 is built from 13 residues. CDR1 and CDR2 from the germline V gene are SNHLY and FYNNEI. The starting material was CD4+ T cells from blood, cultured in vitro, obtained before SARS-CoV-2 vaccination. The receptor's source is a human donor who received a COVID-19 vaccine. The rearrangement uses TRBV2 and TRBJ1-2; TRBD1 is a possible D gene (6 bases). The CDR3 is CASSDYRDGGYTF. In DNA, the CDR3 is TGTGCCAGCAGTGATTACAGGGACGGCGGCTACACCTTC.